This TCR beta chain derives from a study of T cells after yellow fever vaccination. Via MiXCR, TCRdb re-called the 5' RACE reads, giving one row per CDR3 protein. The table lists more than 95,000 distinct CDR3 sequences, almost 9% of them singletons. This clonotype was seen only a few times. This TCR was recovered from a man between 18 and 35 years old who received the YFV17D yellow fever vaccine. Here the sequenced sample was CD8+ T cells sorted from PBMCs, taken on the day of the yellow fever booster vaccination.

CDR3 nucleotides: TGTGCCAGCAGCTCCGGACAGGGAACGAACACCGGGGAGCTGTTTTTT. The encoded protein is CASSSGQGTNTGELFF. The chain combines TRBV7-6 with TRBJ2-2, with TRBD1 matching over 8 bases. Per germline, CDR1 SGHVS and CDR2 FNYEAQ. The CDR3 runs 16 residues. J gave up 0 bases and V 4 bases, and 4 bases lay outside the gene matches.